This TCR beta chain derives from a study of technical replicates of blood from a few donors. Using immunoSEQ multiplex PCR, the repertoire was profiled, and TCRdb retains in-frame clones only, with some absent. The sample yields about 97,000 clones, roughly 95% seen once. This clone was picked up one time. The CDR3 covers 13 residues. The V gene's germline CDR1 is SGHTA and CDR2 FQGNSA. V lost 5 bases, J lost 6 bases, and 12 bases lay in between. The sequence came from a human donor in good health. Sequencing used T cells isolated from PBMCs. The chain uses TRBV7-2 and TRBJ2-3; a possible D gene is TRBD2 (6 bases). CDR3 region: CASSIKGRDTQYF. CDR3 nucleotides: TGTGCCAGCAGCATCAAAGGGAGGGATACGCAGTATTTT. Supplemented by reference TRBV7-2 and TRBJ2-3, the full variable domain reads GAGVSQSPSNKVTEKGKDVELRCDPISGHTALYWYRQSLGQGLEFLIYFQGNSAPDKSGLPSDRFSAERTGGSVSTLTIQRTQQEDSAVYLCASSIKGRDTQYFGPGTRLTVL.